The TCR beta chain under discussion was sequenced for a study of T cells in Graves' hyperthyroidism and ophthalmopathy. Broader study findings: The authors' 13 V-J model separated ophthalmopathy from stable hyperthyroidism.

There were TCR beta CDR3 regions amplified from RNA transcripts. During a first-round RT-PCR of the TCR CDR3, the HTBI primer set was used. TCRdb recomputed calls from the multiplex PCR reads with MiXCR, one row per CDR3 protein. The data show 600,000 or so distinct CDR3 sequences, 16% seen once. The CDR3 loop spans 13 amino acids. Trimming left V 3 bases short and J 6 bases short, with 11 bases between. Lactation, pregnancy, other autoimmune disease or uncontrolled infection excluded patients. This clonotype was detected a few times. Its antigen is unknown. The sample consisted of blood. The rearrangement uses TRBV12-3 or TRBV12-4 and TRBJ1-1, with D uncertain. The receptor comes from a woman in her 30s with Graves' hyperthyroidism. The CDR3 DNA reads TGTGCCAGCAGTTTGGGAGGAAAGGCTGAAGCTTTCTTT. This sequence encodes CASSLGGKAEAFF.